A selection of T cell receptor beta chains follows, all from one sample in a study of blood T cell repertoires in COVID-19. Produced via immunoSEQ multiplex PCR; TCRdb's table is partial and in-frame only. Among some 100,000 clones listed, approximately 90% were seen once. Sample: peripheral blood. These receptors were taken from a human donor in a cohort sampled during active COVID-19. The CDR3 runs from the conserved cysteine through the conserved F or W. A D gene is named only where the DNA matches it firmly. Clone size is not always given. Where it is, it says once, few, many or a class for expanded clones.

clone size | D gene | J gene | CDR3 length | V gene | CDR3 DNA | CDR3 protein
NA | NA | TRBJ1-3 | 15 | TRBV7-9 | TGTGCCAGCAGCCCGTCTTTGAGGGCAGGAAACACCATATATTTT | CASSPSLRAGNTIYF
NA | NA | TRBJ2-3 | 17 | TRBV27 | TGTGCCAGCAGTTCTCCACTTCGGACAGCCAGCACAGATACGCAGTATTTT | CASSSPLRTASTDTQYF
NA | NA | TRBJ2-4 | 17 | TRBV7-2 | TGTGCCAGCAGCGCCGGAAGCGGGCCGGGGGCCAAAAACATTCAGTACTTC | CASSAGSGPGAKNIQYF
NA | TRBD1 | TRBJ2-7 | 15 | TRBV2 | TGTGCCAGCAGCCCGACAGGGGGCGCCCTTTACGAGCAGTACTTC | CASSPTGGALYEQYF
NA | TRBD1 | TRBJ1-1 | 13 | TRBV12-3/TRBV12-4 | TGTGCCAGCAGTTTGGAGGGGGCCACTGAAGCTTTCTTT | CASSLEGATEAFF
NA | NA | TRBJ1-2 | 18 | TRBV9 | TGTGCCAGCAGCGCTCGCTCCACGCCTGGGTCAGGGGCCGAGGGCTACACCTTC | CASSARSTPGSGAEGYTF
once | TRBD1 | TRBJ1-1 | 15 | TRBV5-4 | TGTGCCAGCAGCTCCAGGGGACAGGGTCACACTGAAGCTTTCTTT | CASSSRGQGHTEAFF
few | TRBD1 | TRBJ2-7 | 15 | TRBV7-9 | TGTGCCAGCAGCTCCCCGGGACAGGGCGCCTACGAGCAGTACTTC | CASSSPGQGAYEQYF
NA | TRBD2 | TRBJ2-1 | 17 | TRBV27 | TGTGCCAGCAGTTCCCCCCTTAGCGGGGGATTCGGCAATGAGCAGTTCTTC | CASSSPLSGGFGNEQFF
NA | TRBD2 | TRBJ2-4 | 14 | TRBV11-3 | TGTGCCAGCAGCCCCCCTGCGGGGGGGAACATTCAGTACTTC | CASSPPAGGNIQYF
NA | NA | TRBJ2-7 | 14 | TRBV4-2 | TGTGCCAGCAGCCAAGATCGGAGGACCTACGAGCAGTACTTC | CASSQDRRTYEQYF
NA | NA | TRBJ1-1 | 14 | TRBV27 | TGTGCCAGCAGTCCTCTACCAGGGGTGGTGGGGGCTTTCTTT | CASSPLPGVVGAFF
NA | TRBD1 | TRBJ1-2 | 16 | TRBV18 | TGTGCCAGCTCACCCCCTGGAGGGGGCAGAAACTATGGCTACACCTTC | CASSPPGGGRNYGYTF
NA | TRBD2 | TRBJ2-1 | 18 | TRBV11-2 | TGTGCCAGCAGCCCCCCCCAACTAGCGGGAGGTACCTGGAATGAGCAGTTCTTC | CASSPPQLAGGTWNEQFF
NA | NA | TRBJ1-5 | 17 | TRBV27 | TGTGCCAGCAGTTACACTGGACATGTAGGGGGTCGTCAGCCCCAGCATTTT | CASSYTGHVGGRQPQHF
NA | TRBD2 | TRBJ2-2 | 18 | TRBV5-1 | TGCGCCAGCAGCTTGGAGGCTCGGGCTAGCGGGTACACCGGGGAGCTGTTTTTT | CASSLEARASGYTGELFF
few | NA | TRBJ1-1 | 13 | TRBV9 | TGTGCCAGCAGCGTACCATCGAACACTGAAGCTTTCTTT | CASSVPSNTEAFF